These T cell receptor beta chains were read from a single sample in a study of identical twins. From the 5' RACE reads, TCRdb called clonotypes with MiXCR, one entry per CDR3 protein. Counted here are 200,000 or so distinct CDR3 sequences, 15% occurring once; the ten biggest clones make up 35% to 45%. In addition, the sample was reused for a study of T cells expressing NK-cell markers.

What was sequenced was CD8+ T cells sorted from blood. Receptors originate from a woman under 30 in good health. Each CDR3 is given with its conserved first and last residue. Fields, in order: V gene, clone size, J gene, D gene, CDR3 DNA, CDR3 protein. A D gene is named only where the DNA matches it firmly. Clone sizes are given selectively: once, few, many, or a class where the clone is expanded.

TRBV5-5	.	TRBJ2-5	TRBD2	TGTGCCAGCAGCTGGGAGTGGGGGGGACAAGAGACCCAGTACTTC	CASSWEWGGQETQYF
TRBV2	.	TRBJ1-4	.	TGTGCCAGCAGTGAAGAGCCGAGGGAGGAAAAACTGTTTTTT	CASSEEPREEKLFF
TRBV7-9	.	TRBJ2-1	.	TGTGCCAGCAGCTTTCCAGACAACGGGAATGAGCAGTTCTTC	CASSFPDNGNEQFF
TRBV4-1	few	TRBJ2-7	.	TGCGCCAGCAGCCAAGGAACCACAGGGACCTACGAGCAGTACTTC	CASSQGTTGTYEQYF
TRBV4-2	.	TRBJ2-1	.	TGTGCCAGCAGCCAAGATGGATACAATGAGCAGTTCTTC	CASSQDGYNEQFF
TRBV25-1	.	TRBJ2-5	.	TGTGCCAGCACCGAGTCTCCGGAGAAGATTGGGGAGACCCAGTACTTC	CASTESPEKIGETQYF
TRBV7-6	.	TRBJ2-5	TRBD1	TGTGCCAGCAGTTTTGGACAGGGCCAAGAGACCCAGTACTTC	CASSFGQGQETQYF
TRBV5-4	few	TRBJ1-1	.	TGTGCCAGCAGCCCAACAGGGAGCCCTGAAGCTTTCTTT	CASSPTGSPEAFF
TRBV12-3/TRBV12-4	.	TRBJ2-7	TRBD2	TGTGCCAGCAGTCCCGGGACTAGCGGGATAGGCTACGAGCAGTACTTC	CASSPGTSGIGYEQYF
TRBV15	.	TRBJ2-1	TRBD2	TGTGCCACCAGCAGCCACCCTGGGGAGCGGGAGGGCATCGATGAGCAGTTCTTC	CATSSHPGEREGIDEQFF
TRBV3-1	many	TRBJ2-1	.	TGTGCCAGCAGCCCGACAACGGGGCGAGTCAATGAGCAGTTCTTC	CASSPTTGRVNEQFF
TRBV29-1	.	TRBJ1-2	.	TGCAGCGTTGAACCCCAGGGCGCGGACTATGGCTACACCTTC	CSVEPQGADYGYTF
TRBV7-9	few	TRBJ2-7	.	TGTGCCAGCAGCTCCCACCCGGAGGGAGGTTACGAGCAGTACTTC	CASSSHPEGGYEQYF
TRBV19	.	TRBJ2-1	TRBD2	TGTGCCAGTAGTATCGCTAGCGGACCTGGGGCTGAGCAGTTCTTC	CASSIASGPGAEQFF
TRBV29-1	.	TRBJ1-1	.	TGCAGCGTTGAAGACTCCTCCGGGACTTTAGCTTTCTTT	CSVEDSSGTLAFF
TRBV9	.	TRBJ2-1	.	TGTGCCAGCAGCGTAGAGCCGACTGCCAGGGATGAGCAGTTCTTC	CASSVEPTARDEQFF
TRBV7-9	few	TRBJ2-7	.	TGTGCCAGCAGCTTAGATGCGGGCAGAAAGTACGAGCAGTACTTC	CASSLDAGRKYEQYF
TRBV12-3/TRBV12-4	.	TRBJ2-1	.	TGTGCCAGCAGTTGGGGAGGCGATGAGCAGTTCTTC	CASSWGGDEQFF
TRBV12-3/TRBV12-4	few	TRBJ1-1	.	TGTGCCAGCAGTCCTCAGGGCACTGAAGCTTTCTTT	CASSPQGTEAFF
TRBV5-1	few	TRBJ1-6	.	TGCGCCAGCAGCTTGGTGGGCAGCCTTGGGAATTCACCCCTCCACTTT	CASSLVGSLGNSPLHF
TRBV3-1	once	TRBJ2-1	.	TGTGCCTACGGCAAGCAGGGACAATTCTACAATGAGCAGTTCTTC	CAYGKQGQFYNEQFF
TRBV12-3/TRBV12-4	.	TRBJ1-2	.	TGTGCCAGCAGCCTAGATGGCTACACCTTC	CASSLDGYTF
TRBV9	few	TRBJ2-7	.	TGTGCCAGCAGCGAGAGTAGTAGCTCCTACGAGCAGTACTTC	CASSESSSSYEQYF
TRBV4-1	.	TRBJ2-2	TRBD1	TGCGCCAGCAGCCAAGATATGGCCAGGGGGTACACCGTGGAGCTGTTTTTT	CASSQDMARGYTVELFF
TRBV7-9	.	TRBJ2-1	.	TGTGCCAGCAGCTTTAGCGAACAGACCTCCTTC	CASSFSEQTSF
TRBV7-9	.	TRBJ1-2	TRBD1	TGTGCCAGCAGCTTAGACCCACAGGGGGGCTACACCTTC	CASSLDPQGGYTF
TRBV5-4	few	TRBJ2-1	.	TGTGCCAGCAGCTTGCCCGGGACCGGGTCCTACAATGAGCAGTTCTTC	CASSLPGTGSYNEQFF
TRBV29-1	few	TRBJ1-1	.	TGCAGCGTTGAGCGGGGTGGGAGAGCTTTCTTT	CSVERGGRAFF
TRBV3-1	few	TRBJ2-7	TRBD1	TGTGCCAGCAGCCCCTACGTAAGACGGGACAGTTCCTACGAGCAGTACTTC	CASSPYVRRDSSYEQYF
TRBV9	.	TRBJ1-2	.	TGTGCCAGCAGCGGCAAAGATGGCTACACCTTC	CASSGKDGYTF
TRBV6-1	few	TRBJ2-3	TRBD2	TGTGCCAGCAGCGGGACTAGCGGGGGAGAGACAGATACGCAGTATTTT	CASSGTSGGETDTQYF
TRBV11-2	few	TRBJ2-4	.	TGTGCCAGCAGGGGGGACATTCAGTACTTC	CASRGDIQYF
TRBV7-8	.	TRBJ2-7	.	TGTGCCAGCAGCCCTCTGGGGGAGCAGTACTTC	CASSPLGEQYF
TRBV7-6	few	TRBJ2-2	.	TGTGCCAGCAGCCAAGGAGGAGGCCTCACCGGGGAGCTGTTTTTT	CASSQGGGLTGELFF
TRBV9	few	TRBJ1-1	.	TGTGCCAGCAGAAGTTTTGATATCACCATGAACACTGAAGCTTTCTTT	CASRSFDITMNTEAFF
TRBV6-5	.	TRBJ2-7	TRBD1	TGTGCCAGCAGTTCCGGGACAGGGGTAGGAGAGCAGTACTTC	CASSSGTGVGEQYF
TRBV11-1	.	TRBJ2-7	TRBD2	TGTGCCAGCAGCACTCCGGGACTAGCGGGAGGGAGGGACTCCTACGAGCAGTACTTC	CASSTPGLAGGRDSYEQYF
TRBV19	.	TRBJ2-7	.	TGTGCCAGTAGTATGGGCTGGACCTACGAGCAGTACTTC	CASSMGWTYEQYF
TRBV12-3/TRBV12-4	.	TRBJ1-2	.	TGTGCCAGCAGCCCAACAAAACGGGATGGCTACTCCTTC	CASSPTKRDGYSF
TRBV7-3	few	TRBJ2-1	TRBD2	TGTGCCAGCAGCTTACCGACTAGCGGGGGGGCCGTGGATGAGCAGTTCTTC	CASSLPTSGGAVDEQFF
TRBV7-9	.	TRBJ2-1	.	TGTGCCAGCAGCTTAGTCGTGGGCGGGTGGAAAAACAATGAGCAGTTCTTC	CASSLVVGGWKNNEQFF
TRBV12-5	.	TRBJ2-5	.	TGTGCTAGTGGTTTAGGAGGGGAGAGTGCGGAGACCCAGTACTTC	CASGLGGESAETQYF
TRBV29-1	few	TRBJ2-5	.	TGCAGCGTTGAAGATCTCCATGGGCCGTACCAAGAGACCCAGTACTTC	CSVEDLHGPYQETQYF
TRBV11-3	.	TRBJ2-1	.	TGTGCCAGCAGCTTAGACGGTGGTGAGCAGTTCTTC	CASSLDGGEQFF
TRBV6-1	.	TRBJ2-7	.	TGTGCCAGCAGTGGAGGCTCCCACCTAAACGAGCAGTACTTC	CASSGGSHLNEQYF
TRBV7-9	.	TRBJ2-1	TRBD2	TGTGCCAGCAGCCCCACTAGCGGGGGGGCCTTTGAGCAGTTCTTC	CASSPTSGGAFEQFF
TRBV24-1	.	TRBJ2-1	.	TGTGCCACCAGTGTGACGGGACTCCGTGGTAGTCGGTTCTTC	CATSVTGLRGSRFF
TRBV5-6	.	TRBJ2-7	.	TGTGCCAGCAGCTTTGGAGGGATTGCCTACGAGCAGTACTTC	CASSFGGIAYEQYF
TRBV12-3/TRBV12-4	.	TRBJ2-1	TRBD2	TGTGCCAGCAGTTTTATACTAGCGGGAGAGCAGTTCTTC	CASSFILAGEQFF